The T cell receptor beta chain under discussion was sequenced for a study of cytomegalovirus exposure and HLA in healthy donors. CDR3 size: 11 residues. The ends were cut back, 6 bases at V and 6 bases at J, with 8 bases in the middle. Germline CDR1 DFQATT, CDR2 SNEGSKA (reference sequence). With 60 Vbeta and 13 Jbeta primers, the PCR was carried out. Using immunoSEQ multiplex PCR, the repertoire was profiled, and TCRdb retains in-frame clones only, with some absent. The repertoire has about 110,000 clones, 67% of them found once; the top ten carry roughly 8.7%. This TCR derives from a man aged 18 to 29 in good health and CMV-seropositive. The gene calls are TRBV20-1 and TRBJ2-2, with D possibly being TRBD1 (6 bases). What was sequenced was PBMCs. The CDR3 loop reads CSAEGAGELFF. The CDR3 DNA reads as TGCAGTGCCGAGGGGGCCGGGGAGCTGTTTTTT.